What follows are 17 T cell receptor beta chains derived from one specimen sequenced in a study of blood T cells in healthy people across ages. For the second PCR, which ran for 7 to 11 cycles, a sample-barcoded 5' primer and a J-beta primer mix were used. TCRdb reprocessed the 5' RACE reads via MiXCR and lists one record per CDR3 protein. This table has 1.2 million to 1.5 million distinct CDR3 sequences, approximately 38% appearing once. The sequenced sample consisted of blood. The receptors stem from a woman in her late teens or twenties in good health.

The gene calls are TRBV6-1 and TRBJ2-5, with 9 bases lining up with TRBD2. With V trimmed by 5 bases and J by 11 bases, 15 bases remained unmatched. CDR3 size: 15 residues. Germline lookup yields CDR1 MNHNS and CDR2 SASEGT. CDR3 amino acids: CASSSLAGRGNEQYF. As DNA, the CDR3 is TGTGCCAGCAGTTCCCTAGCGGGACGGGGGAATGAGCAGTACTTC.

The chain employs TRBV20-1 and TRBJ1-1; D gene unclear. CDR3 length equals 12 residues. Trimming took 2 bases from V and 5 from J, leaving 9 bases between them. The V gene's germline CDR1 is DFQATT and CDR2 SNEGSKA (reference sequence). CDR3 residues: CSARIGWTEAFF. DNA of the CDR3: TGCAGTGCTAGAATTGGTTGGACTGAAGCTTTCTTT.

The V and J genes are TRBV20-1 and TRBJ2-2; D possibly corresponds to TRBD1 (5 bases). This CDR3 spans 14 amino acids. Per germline, CDR1 DFQATT and CDR2 SNEGSKA (reference sequence). The V gene lost 5 bases and the J gene lost 0 bases, with 10 bases spanning the gap. The CDR3, as DNA: TGCAGTGCTGGGGAAGGGGCGAACACCGGGGAGCTGTTTTTT. It translates to CSAGEGANTGELFF.

This clonotype has a handful of counts. The chain joins TRBV30 to TRBJ2-5, with 7 nucleotides matching TRBD1. Germline trimming cut 1 base from V and 11 bases from J; bases unmatched to any gene: 7. CDR3 size: 12 residues. The germline V gene encodes CDR1 GTSNPN and CDR2 SVGIG (reference sequence). In DNA form, the CDR3 reads TGTGCCTGGAGTGAACAGGGGTGGGAGCAGTACTTC. It encodes CAWSEQGWEQYF.

Here the CDR3 DNA reads TGTGCCAGCAGCCCCGCCCGGCTAGCGGGGGAGGATACGCAGTATTTT. Amino acid sequence: CASSPARLAGEDTQYF. The rearrangement joins TRBV7-3 to TRBJ2-3, with TRBD2 identical over 10 bases. The CDR3 runs to 16 residues. The ends lost 5 bases at V and 6 bases at J; junction bases unmatched: 11. The germline gives CDR1 SGHTA, CDR2 FQGTGA.

A few counts support this clonotype. The gene calls are TRBV27 and TRBJ2-7, with TRBD2 identical over 9 bases. CDR1 and CDR2 (germline): MNHEY, SMNVEV (reference sequence). The CDR3 is made up of 14 amino acids. J was trimmed by 7 bases and V by 5 bases; bases with no gene match: 9. The CDR3 reads CASSSSGGNNEQYF. The CDR3 region has the DNA TGTGCCAGCAGTAGTAGCGGGGGAAACAATGAGCAGTACTTC.

CDR3 DNA: TGTGCCAGCAGTGAAAGCGGGGCACTAGCGGGAGCGGCCCAGTACTTC. Translating it yields CASSESGALAGAAQYF. This sequence joins TRBV25-1 and TRBJ2-5, with 11 bases matching TRBD2. V trimming: 2 bases; J trimming: 9 bases; junction bases outside the gene matches: 11. The V gene's germline CDR1 is MGHDK and CDR2 SYGVNS. There are 16 residues in the CDR3.

J is TRBJ1-6 and V is TRBV29-1; the D is unclear. The V end lost 4 bases, the J end lost 10 bases, and 14 bases lay between the germline ends. CDR3 length: 13 residues. CDR1 and CDR2 from the germline V gene are SQVTM and ANQGSEA. The CDR3 here is CSVGKAAGSPLHF. In DNA, the CDR3 is TGCAGCGTTGGGAAAGCCGCGGGATCACCCCTCCACTTT.

The chain joins TRBV20-1 to TRBJ2-5; perhaps TRBD2 as D (6 bases). The CDR3 loop spans 15 amino acids. Germline-derived CDR1 and CDR2 are DFQATT and SNEGSKA (reference sequence). Trimming left V 5 bases short and J 2 bases short, with 18 bases between. DNA for the CDR3: TGCAGTGCTCCCCGTTGGGCGGGACGGCAAGAGACCCAGTACTTC. It encodes CSAPRWAGRQETQYF.

The J gene is TRBJ1-1, the V gene TRBV6-1; D unclear. This CDR3 has 12 amino acids. V lost 6 bases, J lost 8 bases, and 13 bases lay in between. Looked up from germline, CDR1 is MNHNS and CDR2 is SASEGT. This chain's CDR3 is CASRNVHPEAFF. DNA of the CDR3: TGTGCCAGCAGGAATGTACACCCAGAAGCTTTCTTT.

V and J are TRBV5-1 and TRBJ2-2; TRBD2 agrees at 8 bases. This CDR3 is built from 18 residues. CDR1 is SGHRS and CDR2 is YFSETQ in the germline V gene. The V gene end was trimmed by 4 bases and the J gene end by 1 base; junction bases not matched to a gene: 12. CDR3 region: CASSQWRLTSGNTGELFF. In nucleotides, the CDR3 is TGCGCCAGCAGCCAGTGGCGGTTAACTAGCGGGAACACCGGGGAGCTGTTTTTT.

The V call is TRBV30, the J call TRBJ2-7; unclear D gene. V lost 4 bases, J lost 2 bases, and 18 bases lay in between. This CDR3 has 15 residues. From germline, CDR1 is GTSNPN and CDR2 SVGIG (reference sequence). CDR3 DNA: TGTGCCTGGACCGCGACGGCAAAGGCCCCCTACGAGCAGTACTTC. Its translation: CAWTATAKAPYEQYF.

The V and J genes are TRBV24-1 and TRBJ1-1, with 9 bases lining up with TRBD1. CDR3 length: 23 residues. The junction had 26 bases not matched to a gene; V was cut back by 3 bases and J by 1 base. The germline gives CDR1 KGHDR, CDR2 SFDVKD. CDR3 in amino acids: CATSDPLHTGQGTLTTQNTEAFF. CDR3 DNA: TGTGCCACCAGTGATCCTTTGCATACAGGACAGGGGACCCTTACTACCCAGAACACTGAAGCTTTCTTT.

This chain uses TRBV10-3 with TRBJ1-1; D is uncertain. This CDR3 has 13 amino acids. Trimming removed 3 bases from V and 2 bases from J, with 7 bases in between. Germline V lookup: CDR1 ENHRY, CDR2 SYGVKD. CDR3 region: CAISEPPNTEAFF. DNA of the CDR3: TGTGCCATCAGTGAACCCCCAAACACTGAAGCTTTCTTT.

The J gene is TRBJ2-3, the V gene TRBV7-9; D not resolved. Deletions cut 4 bases from V and 2 bases from J, with 10 bases between. The CDR3 sequence is 14 residues long. CDR1 is SEHNR, CDR2 FQNEAQ, per germline (reference sequence). The CDR3 reads CASSSNRITDTQYF. CDR3 DNA: TGTGCCAGCAGCTCTAATCGTATCACAGATACGCAGTATTTT.

This clonotype showed up just a few times. The V call is TRBV29-1, the J call TRBJ2-5; perhaps D is TRBD1 or TRBD2 (5 bases each). Trimming stripped 7 bases from V and 5 bases from J, with 14 bases between. The germline gives CDR1 SQVTM, CDR2 ANQGSEA. CDR3 size: 12 residues. CDR3: CSGLGTGETQYF. CDR3 sequence (DNA): TGCAGCGGTCTGGGGACCGGGGAGACCCAGTACTTC.

Comments on this clonotype: One end of the junction fails to match germline, which may point to a read error. The CDR3 DNA reads as TGTGTCAGCAGTCGATCCGGGTCCCGGAGGACTGAAGCTTTCTTT. It translates to CVSSRSGSRRTEAFF. J is TRBJ1-1 and V is TRBV14; no firm D call. Germline V lookup: CDR1 SGHDN, CDR2 FVKESK. CDR3 length: 15 amino acids.